A single T cell receptor beta chain is shown here with its context. From germline, CDR1 is SGHNT and CDR2 YENEEA. Deletions cut 5 bases from V and 4 bases from J, with 14 bases between. The CDR3 runs to 14 residues. The data stem from a study of preoperative IRX-2 immunotherapy in early breast cancer. Treatment defined: preoperative locoregional IRX-2 cytokine immunotherapy. The protocol was immunoSEQ multiplex PCR, while the TCRdb copy is restricted to in-frame clones and leaves out a portion. The data show about 42,000 clones, with 70% to 85% seen just once and approximately 1.1% held by the top ten.

The gene calls are TRBV11-3 and TRBJ1-2, with D perhaps TRBD1 (6 bases). The receptor was isolated from a human donor with breast cancer. This specimen consisted of tumor tissue, obtained after IRX-2 immunotherapy. Here the CDR3 reads CASSPIRGGYGYTF. The CDR3 DNA is TGTGCCAGCAGCCCAATCAGGGGAGGCTATGGCTACACCTTC.